The 10 T cell receptor beta chains given below trace back to one sample, sequenced in a study of T cells in women clearing cervical HPV infection. TCRdb's table, derived via immunoSEQ multiplex PCR, lists solely in-frame clones and lacks some. This repertoire includes about 48,000 clones. Source material: blood buffy coat. The receptor set was obtained from a woman between 18 and 70 years old with a cervical HPV16 infection that either progressed to CIN3+ or cleared (not recorded which).

On this clone: One junction end disagrees with the germline gene, perhaps due to a read error. The read comes to an end 3 residues before the CDR3 does, leaving the germline J gene to fill in the end. The rearrangement joins TRBV2 to TRBJ1-2, with TRBD1 identical over 7 bases. CDR1 and CDR2 from the germline V gene are SNHLY and FYNNEI. CDR3 size: 15 residues. Partial CDR3 DNA: TGTGCCAGCAGGCCCTTTCAGGGGGTAAACTATGAC. Protein: CASRPFQGVNYD. The full CDR3 sequence reads CASRPFQGVNYDYTF.

This clone registers medium-sized (0.01 to 0.1%) by frequency. Incomplete CDR3 DNA: TGTGCCAGCAGCCCGGACAGGGGGCGTAGAGCTAATGAAAAA. Amino acids: CASSPDRGRRANEK. The entire CDR3 protein reads CASSPDRGRRANEKLFF. V and J are TRBV4-2 and TRBJ1-4, with TRBD1 identical over 11 bases. The read gets to within 3 residues of the CDR3 end, and the germline J gene fills in the rest. Per germline, CDR1 LGHNA and CDR2 YNFKEQ. This CDR3 has 17 residues. With 4 bases clipped from V and 3 bases from J, the junction kept 7 bases outside the gene matches.

Concerning this clone itself: The read ends 3 residues early relative to the CDR3; the germline J gene fills the gap. The rearrangement joins TRBV20-1 to TRBJ2-5, with TRBD1 as a possible D gene (6 bases). The V and J ends lost 1 base and 5 bases respectively, with 11 bases between them. The CDR3 runs to 13 residues. From germline, CDR1 is DFQATT and CDR2 SNEGSKA (reference sequence). The CDR3 DNA, read in part, is TGCAGTGCTAGAGTACAGGGCGCGGAGACC. Amino acids: CSARVQGAET. Given in full, the CDR3 is CSARVQGAETQYF.

As for this clone: From the germline J gene comes the end of the CDR3, since the read stops 3 residues before it. J is TRBJ2-7 and V is TRBV7-2, with D perhaps matching TRBD1 (6 bases). Germline-derived CDR1 and CDR2 are SGHTA and FQGNSA. The CDR3 is made up of 14 amino acids. Trimming pared 5 bases from V and 4 bases from J, leaving 15 bases between. CDR3 DNA (partial): TGTGCCAGCAGCAAGGGCAGGGGCGGATACGAG. Encoded protein: CASSKGRGGYE. The entire CDR3 is CASSKGRGGYEQYF.

About this clone: The read stops 3 residues short of the end of the CDR3; the missing end is completed from the germline J gene. The J gene is TRBJ1-6, the V gene TRBV12-3 or TRBV12-4; no reliable D call. The CDR3 has 17 amino acids. Trimming removed 1 base from V and 0 bases from J, with 10 bases in between. The CDR3 loop reads CASSLDGMSSYNSPLHF. The CDR3 DNA, read in part, is TGTGCCAGCAGTTTAGATGGCATGAGCTCCTATAATTCACCC.

For this clone: The CDR3 goes on 3 residues after the read ends, and that part is filled in from the germline J gene. V gene TRBV19 combines with J gene TRBJ2-6; TRBD2 might be the D (6 bases). The CDR3 totals 17 residues. Germline V gene sequence: CDR1 LNHDA, CDR2 SQIVND (reference sequence). The V end was cut by 0 bases, the J end by 2 bases, with 11 bases between. This chain's CDR3 is CASSIERGAPGANVLTF. CDR3 DNA (partial): TGTGCCAGTAGTATAGAGCGGGGCGCACCTGGGGCCAACGTC. Full variable domain (missing parts from reference TRBV19 and TRBJ2-6): DGGITQSPKYLFRKEGQNVTLSCEQNLNHDAMYWYRQDPGQGLRLIYYSQIVNDFQKGDIAEGYSVSREKKESFPLTVTSAQKNPTAFYLCASSIERGAPGANVLTFGAGSRLTVL.

This CDR3 reads CSARDLRGIRQETQYF. Partial CDR3 DNA: TGCAGTGCTAGAGACCTCCGTGGCATTCGACAAGAGACC. This rearrangement joins TRBV20-1 to TRBJ2-5; no clear D gene. The read ends 3 residues shy of where the CDR3 ends; the end is completed using the germline J gene. With 0 bases removed from V and 2 bases from J, the gap between germline ends came to 16 bases. In germline, CDR1 is DFQATT, CDR2 SNEGSKA (reference sequence). The CDR3 extends over 16 amino acids.

In regard to this clone: The read finishes 3 residues shy of the CDR3 end, and the germline J gene is used to complete it. The chain recombines TRBV28 with TRBJ2-3; 10 bases match TRBD1. CDR3 length: 14 residues. J gave up 4 bases and V 5 bases, and 3 bases lay outside the gene matches. Germline loops: CDR1 MDHEN, CDR2 SYDVKM. The CDR3 region is CASSPDRGPDTQYF. CDR3 DNA, as far as it was read: TGTGCCAGCAGTCCAGACAGGGGGCCAGATACG.

As regards this clone: The CDR3 goes on 3 residues after the read ends, and that part is filled in from the germline J gene. The chain is built from TRBV20-1 and TRBJ2-1; D is possibly TRBD2 (6 bases). Germline V gene sequence: CDR1 DFQATT, CDR2 SNEGSKA (reference sequence). The CDR3 spans 14 residues. The germline V and J ends were trimmed by 4 bases and 0 bases, with 10 bases remaining between them. CDR3 protein: CSATPGVSYNEQFF. The sequenced part of the CDR3 DNA is TGCAGTGCTACCCCGGGGGTCTCCTACAATGAG.

Turning to this clone: The sequenced fragment ends 3 residues before the CDR3 boundary, so the rest is inferred from the germline J gene. This chain connects TRBV19 to TRBJ2-3, with D unresolved. This CDR3 contains 11 residues. V lost 10 bases and J 4 bases, leaving 9 bases between the germline ends. Per the germline V gene, CDR1 is LNHDA and CDR2 is SQIVND (reference sequence). The sequenced part of the CDR3 DNA is TGTGCCACCAGTACCGCAGATACG. Residues: CATSTADT. In full, the CDR3 is CATSTADTQYF.